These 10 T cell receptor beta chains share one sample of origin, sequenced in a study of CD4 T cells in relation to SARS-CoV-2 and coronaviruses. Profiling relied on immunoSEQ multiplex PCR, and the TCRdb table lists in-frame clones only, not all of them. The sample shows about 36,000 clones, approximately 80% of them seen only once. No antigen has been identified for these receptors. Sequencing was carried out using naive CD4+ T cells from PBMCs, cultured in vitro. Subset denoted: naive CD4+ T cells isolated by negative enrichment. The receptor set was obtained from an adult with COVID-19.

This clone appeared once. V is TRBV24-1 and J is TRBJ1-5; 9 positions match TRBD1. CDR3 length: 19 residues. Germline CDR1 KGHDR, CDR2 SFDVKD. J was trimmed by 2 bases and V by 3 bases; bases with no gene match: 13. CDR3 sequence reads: CATSDHGNRDRVGNQPQHF. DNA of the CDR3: TGTGCCACCAGTGATCACGGAAACCGGGACAGGGTGGGCAATCAGCCCCAGCATTTT.

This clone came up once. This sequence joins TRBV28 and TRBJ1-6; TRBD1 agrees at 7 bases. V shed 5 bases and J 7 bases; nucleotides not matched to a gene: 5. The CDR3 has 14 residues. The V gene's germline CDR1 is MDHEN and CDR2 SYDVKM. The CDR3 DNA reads TGTGCCAGCAGTCAACAGGGGAGGAATTCACCCCTCCACTTT. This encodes CASSQQGRNSPLHF.

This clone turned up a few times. CDR3 residues: CASSRLGDSEAFF. The CDR3 region has the DNA TGTGCCAGCAGCAGATTAGGGGATTCTGAAGCTTTCTTT. The chain joins TRBV3-1 (or the pseudogene TRBV3-2) to TRBJ1-1, with D perhaps TRBD1 (5 bases). Per germline, CDR1 LGHDT and CDR2 YNNKEL (reference sequence). CDR3 size: 13 residues. Trimming took off 5 bases at V and 6 bases at J, with 13 bases between the two ends.

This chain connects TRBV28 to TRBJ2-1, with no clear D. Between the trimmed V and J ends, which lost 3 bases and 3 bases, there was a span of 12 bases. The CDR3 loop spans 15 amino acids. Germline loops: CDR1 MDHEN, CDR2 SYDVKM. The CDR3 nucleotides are TGTGCCAGCAGTTTTTTAGGCATGGGCTACAATGAGCAGTTCTTC. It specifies CASSFLGMGYNEQFF.

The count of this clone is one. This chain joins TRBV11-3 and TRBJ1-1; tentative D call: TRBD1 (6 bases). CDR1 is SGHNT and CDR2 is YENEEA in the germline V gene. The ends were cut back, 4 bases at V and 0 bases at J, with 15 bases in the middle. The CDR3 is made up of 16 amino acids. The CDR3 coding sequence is TGTGCCAGCAGCTCCAGACAGGATGGGGTGAACACTGAAGCTTTCTTT. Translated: CASSSRQDGVNTEAFF.

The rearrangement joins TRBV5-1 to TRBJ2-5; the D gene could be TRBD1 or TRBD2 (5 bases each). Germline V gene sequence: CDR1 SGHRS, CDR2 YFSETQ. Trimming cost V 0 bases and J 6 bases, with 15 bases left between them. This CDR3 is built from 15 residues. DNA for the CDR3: TGCGCCAGCAGCTTGGTTGAGGGGCCAATGAAGACCCAGTACTTC. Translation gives CASSLVEGPMKTQYF.

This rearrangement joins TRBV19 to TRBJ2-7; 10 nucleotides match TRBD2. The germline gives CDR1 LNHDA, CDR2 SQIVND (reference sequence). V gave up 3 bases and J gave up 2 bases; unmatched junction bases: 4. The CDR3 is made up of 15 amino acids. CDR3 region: CASSMTSGYAYEQYF. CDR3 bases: TGTGCCAGTAGTATGACTAGCGGGTACGCCTACGAGCAGTACTTC.

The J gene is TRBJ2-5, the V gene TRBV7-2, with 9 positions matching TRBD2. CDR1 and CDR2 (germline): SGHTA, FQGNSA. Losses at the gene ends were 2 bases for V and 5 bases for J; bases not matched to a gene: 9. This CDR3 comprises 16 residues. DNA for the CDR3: TGTGCCAGCAGCTTAATAGACCTAGCGGGAAAGGAGACCCAGTACTTC. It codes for CASSLIDLAGKETQYF.

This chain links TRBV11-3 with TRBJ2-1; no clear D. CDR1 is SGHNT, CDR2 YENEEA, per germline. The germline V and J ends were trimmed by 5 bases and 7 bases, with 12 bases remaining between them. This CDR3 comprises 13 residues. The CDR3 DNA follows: TGTGCCAGCAGCAAGCGCCCTGGGAATGAGCAGTTCTTC. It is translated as CASSKRPGNEQFF.

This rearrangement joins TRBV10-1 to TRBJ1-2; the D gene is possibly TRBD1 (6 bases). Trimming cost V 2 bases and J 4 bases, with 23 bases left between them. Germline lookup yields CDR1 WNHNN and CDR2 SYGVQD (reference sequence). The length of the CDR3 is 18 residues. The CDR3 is CASSEEGEPPMTSYGYTF. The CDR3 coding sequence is TGCGCCAGCAGTGAGGAGGGGGAGCCCCCTATGACTTCCTATGGCTACACCTTC.